Shown below are 7 T cell receptor beta chains from a single sample sequenced in a study of T cell repertoires in cytomegalovirus infection. In TCRdb, the reads were re-called with MiXCR into one record per CDR3 protein. The sample includes fewer than 1,000,000 distinct CDR3 sequences, 30% to 40% of them seen just once. The antigens these receptors bind are not known. The material sequenced was cultured CD8+ T cells from PBMCs, taken from culture after CMV antigen stimulation. The receptors derive from a human donor in good health (CMV status not recorded). Some clones in this sample may be carry-over from other donors' samples.

This clonotype was detected only a few times. This chain joins TRBV12-3 or TRBV12-4 and TRBJ1-1, with D perhaps TRBD1 (5 bases). V lost 5 bases, J lost 0 bases, and 13 bases lay in between. The CDR3 length is 15 residues. The CDR3 region has the DNA TGTGCCAGCAGTCCGATGGAGGGGTTGAACACTGAAGCTTTCTTT. Translated: CASSPMEGLNTEAFF.

The chain couples TRBV4-3 to TRBJ1-2; D remains ambiguous. Germline V gene sequence: CDR1 LGHNA, CDR2 YSLEER. Trimming shortened V by 8 bases and J by 8 bases, and 15 bases separated the two germline ends. The CDR3 has 12 residues. The CDR3 sequence: CASWGGREGYTF. The CDR3 bases are TGCGCCAGCTGGGGAGGTCGTGAAGGCTACACCTTC.

Ten or more counts support this clonotype. J is TRBJ2-7 and V is TRBV7-2, with 10 bases that match TRBD1. This CDR3 has 15 residues. CDR1 and CDR2 (germline): SGHTA, FQGNSA. Unmatched junction bases numbered 7, after V lost 5 bases and J lost 3 bases. CDR3 nucleotide sequence: TGTGCCAGCAGCCTTGAGGGGACAGGGGTCTACGAGCAGTACTTC. Translation gives CASSLEGTGVYEQYF.

V usage is TRBV7-6 and J usage is TRBJ2-7; maybe TRBD1 (5 bases). Germline-derived CDR1 and CDR2 are SGHVS and FNYEAQ. V gave up 5 bases and J gave up 2 bases, with 19 bases separating them. This CDR3 is 16 amino acids long. DNA for the CDR3: TGTGCCAGCAGCCCCCGACAGACCTGGACAACCTACGAGCAGTACTTC. This gives the protein CASSPRQTWTTYEQYF.

This chain joins TRBV7-6 and TRBJ1-6, with a tentative D call TRBD1 (5 bases). The CDR3 consists of 18 residues. Germline V gives CDR1 SGHVS, CDR2 FNYEAQ. V shed 5 bases and J shed 0 bases, with 17 bases lying between them. CDR3 in DNA: TGTGCCAGCAGCCCCCGCGCAGGGAGCAGCTCCTATAATTCACCCCTCCACTTT. Residues: CASSPRAGSSSYNSPLHF.

The chain recombines TRBV2 with TRBJ2-7; D ambiguous. V was pared by 7 bases and J by 5 bases, with 9 bases between. The CDR3 loop spans 11 amino acids. Germline loops: CDR1 SNHLY, CDR2 FYNNEI. DNA of the CDR3: TGTGCCAGCAAGGGCAGCCACGAGCAGTACGTC. Amino acids: CASKGSHEQYV.

V and J are TRBV6-5 and TRBJ1-1; the D gene is possibly TRBD1 (6 bases). Trimming pared 2 bases from V and 3 bases from J, leaving 13 bases between. Per the germline V gene, CDR1 is MNHEY and CDR2 is SVGAGI. This CDR3 comprises 15 residues. The CDR3 loop reads CASSYGGAGDTEAFF. CDR3 bases: TGTGCCAGCAGTTACGGAGGGGCAGGGGACACTGAAGCTTTCTTT.